The source of this T cell receptor beta chain is a study of T-cell reconstitution after alpha-beta-depleted transplantation in children. V dropped 9 bases and J dropped 2; count of bases not matched to a gene: 5. The CDR3 extends over 14 amino acids. CDR1 and CDR2 from the germline V gene are MNHEY and SMNVEV (reference sequence). A library of TCRbeta sequences, prepared with unique molecular identifiers, was generated. Each CDR3 protein is one row after TCRdb ran MiXCR on the PCR reads. The sample comprises 300,000 to 350,000 distinct CDR3 sequences, roughly 25% of which are singletons, and approximately 11% rests with the top ten. The table lists this clonotype with a few counts. Its matching antigen is unknown. General study points: T-cell counts and diversity at one year following transplant were attributed mainly to newly produced T cells.

The sequence derives from a male patient between 5 and 17 years old who had a stem cell transplant for acute lymphoblastic leukemia, so the T cells may come from the graft donor. This rearrangement joins TRBV27 to TRBJ1-5; 9 bases match TRBD1. This specimen was PBMCs, mostly from graft donor cells, taken 180 days after TCRalphabeta/CD19-depleted stem cell transplant. The CDR3 bases are TGTGCCAGAGGGACAGGGAAAGGCAATCAGCCCCAGCATTTT. Protein: CARGTGKGNQPQHF.